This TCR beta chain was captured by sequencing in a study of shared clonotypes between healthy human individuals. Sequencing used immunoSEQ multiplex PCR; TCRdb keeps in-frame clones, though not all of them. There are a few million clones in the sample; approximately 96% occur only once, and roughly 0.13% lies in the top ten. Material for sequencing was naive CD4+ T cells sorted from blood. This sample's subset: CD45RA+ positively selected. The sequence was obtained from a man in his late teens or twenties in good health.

The CDR3 DNA reads as TGTGCCAGCAGCAGCGGGACAGGGAGTAATGAAAAACTGTTTTTT. This gives the protein CASSSGTGSNEKLFF. The rearrangement uses TRBV7-9 and TRBJ1-4; 9 bases are a match to TRBD1. The V gene's germline CDR1 is SEHNR and CDR2 FQNEAQ (reference sequence). The CDR3 sequence is 15 residues long. The trim removed 5 bases at V and 4 bases at J, leaving 5 bases unmatched.